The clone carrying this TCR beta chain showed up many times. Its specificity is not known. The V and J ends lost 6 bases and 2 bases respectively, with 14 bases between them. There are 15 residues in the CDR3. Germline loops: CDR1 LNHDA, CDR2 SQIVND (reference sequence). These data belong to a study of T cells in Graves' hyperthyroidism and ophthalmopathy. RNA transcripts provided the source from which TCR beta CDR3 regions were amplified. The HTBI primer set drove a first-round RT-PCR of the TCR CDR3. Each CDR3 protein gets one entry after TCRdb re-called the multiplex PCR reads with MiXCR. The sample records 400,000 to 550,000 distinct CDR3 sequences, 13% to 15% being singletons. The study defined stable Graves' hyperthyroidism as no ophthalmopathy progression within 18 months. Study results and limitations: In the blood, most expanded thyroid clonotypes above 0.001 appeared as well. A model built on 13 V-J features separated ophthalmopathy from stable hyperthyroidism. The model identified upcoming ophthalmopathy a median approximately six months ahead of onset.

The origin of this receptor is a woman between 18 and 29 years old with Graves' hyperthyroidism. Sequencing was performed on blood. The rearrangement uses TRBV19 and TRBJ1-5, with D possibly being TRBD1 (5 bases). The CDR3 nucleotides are TGTGCCAGTAGACTCGACAGAGGGGGCAATCAGCCCCAGCATTTT. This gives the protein CASRLDRGGNQPQHF.